These 22 T cell receptor beta chains were all obtained from the same sample, sequenced in a study of blood T cell repertoires in COVID-19 (TCRdb year 2020). Library generation was performed with the immunoSEQ multiplex PCR assay. TCRdb obtained this table from immuneACCESS and retained in-frame rearrangements with V and J assigned. These tables miss some clones; where compared with another copy, unresolved V genes account for less than half of the shortfall, and the remainder is unexplained. Within this sample are around 100,000 clones, with approximately 89% of them counted one time only. The ten largest clonotypes hold under 20% of the sample. Material for sequencing was peripheral blood. The source is a woman of 80 years or more in a cohort sampled during active COVID-19.

The chain has TRBV2 and TRBJ2-2; D perhaps matches TRBD1 (6 bases). V gave up 8 bases and J gave up 1 base, with 14 bases separating them. The CDR3 loop spans 15 amino acids. Per germline, CDR1 SNHLY and CDR2 FYNNEI. DNA of the CDR3: TGTGCCAGCCAGAGACAGGTCCTGAACACCGGGGAGCTGTTTTTT. Amino acids: CASQRQVLNTGELFF. The entire variable domain, with the rest obtained from reference TRBV2 and TRBJ2-2, is as follows: EPEVTQTPSHQVTQMGQEVILRCVPISNHLYFYWYRQILGQKVEFLVSFYNNEISEKSEIFDDQFSVERPDGSNFTLKIRSTKLEDSAMYFCASQRQVLNTGELFFGEGSRLTVL.

This chain links TRBV9 with TRBJ2-3, with D hard to call. CDR3 length equals 13 residues. The V end was cut by 4 bases, the J end by 2 bases, with 8 bases between. The germline CDR1 and CDR2 sequences are SGDLS and YYNGEE. The CDR3 protein is CASSPSFTDTQYF. The CDR3 DNA is TGTGCCAGCAGCCCGAGTTTCACAGATACGCAGTATTTT.

V usage is TRBV18 and J usage is TRBJ1-6; D remains unclear. Germline values: CDR1 KGHSH, CDR2 LQKENI. The V end lost 3 bases, the J end lost 7 bases, and 7 bases lay between the germline ends. This CDR3 is 13 amino acids long. CDR3 sequence: CASSPDANSPLHF. In DNA, the CDR3 is TGTGCCAGCTCACCCGATGCGAATTCACCCCTCCACTTT.

The chain employs TRBV7-3 and TRBJ2-7; D uncertain. Germline assignment: CDR1 SGHTA and CDR2 FQGTGA. The V and J ends lost 5 bases and 0 bases respectively, with 14 bases between them. The CDR3 spans 15 residues. The CDR3 DNA reads as TGTGCCAGCAGCCCCCTACGAGCTTCCTCCTACGAGCAGTACTTC. Translating gives CASSPLRASSYEQYF.

CDR3 sequence: CASSRLADSSYEQYF. The CDR3, as DNA: TGTGCCAGCAGCCGACTAGCCGATAGCTCCTACGAGCAGTACTTC. The V call is TRBV6-1, the J call TRBJ2-7, with 7 bases aligning to TRBD2. Germline V CDR1 and CDR2: MNHNS, SASEGT. This CDR3 region has 15 residues. The V and J ends lost 6 bases and 0 bases, in that order; junction bases with no gene match: 8.

CDR3 residues: CASSLRGALDYGYTF. The CDR3 DNA reads TGTGCCAGCAGCTTACGGGGGGCGCTGGACTATGGCTACACCTTC. The rearrangement joins TRBV7-8 to TRBJ1-2, with D possibly TRBD1 on 6 matching bases. Trimming shortened V by 2 bases and J by 3 bases, and 13 bases separated the two germline ends. Germline V lookup: CDR1 SGHVS, CDR2 FQNEAQ. There are 15 residues in the CDR3.

This chain joins TRBV5-1 and TRBJ2-5; weak D call: TRBD2 (5 bases). The germline V gene has CDR1 SGHRS and CDR2 YFSETQ. This CDR3 region has 14 residues. V was trimmed by 5 bases and J by 5 bases, leaving 16 bases between them. Written as DNA, the CDR3 is TGCGCCAGCAGTCTTGGAGAGGGTCGGGAGACCCAGTACTTC. It yields the protein CASSLGEGRETQYF.

J is TRBJ2-1 and V is TRBV10-1; the D is unclear. The V gene's germline CDR1 is WNHNN and CDR2 SYGVQD (reference sequence). V was clipped by 4 bases and J by 0 bases, with 4 bases between them. The CDR3 has 13 residues. The CDR3 coding sequence is TGCGCCAGCAGTGCCGGCTCCTACAATGAGCAGTTCTTC. Translation gives CASSAGSYNEQFF.

This sequence joins TRBV29-1 and TRBJ2-3, with 14 bases lining up with TRBD2. Trimming cost V 1 base and J 6 bases; bases outside gene matches: 0. In germline, CDR1 is SQVTM, CDR2 ANQGSEA. This CDR3 has 14 residues. In DNA form, the CDR3 reads TGCAGCGTTGAAGGACTAGCGGGAGGGGATACGCAGTATTTT. Translation gives CSVEGLAGGDTQYF.

This sequence joins TRBV5-1 and TRBJ2-4; 7 nucleotides agree with TRBD2. The V segment lost 0 bases and the J segment 8 bases; nucleotides outside the gene matches: 8. This CDR3 is 15 amino acids long. CDR1 is SGHRS and CDR2 is YFSETQ in the germline V gene. The CDR3 coding sequence is TGCGCCAGCAGCTTGGCCACGGGACGGGGGGACATTCAGTACTTC. It translates to CASSLATGRGDIQYF.

In its sample, this clone was seen once. This rearrangement joins TRBV19 to TRBJ2-1, with D possibly TRBD2 on 7 matching bases. There are 15 residues in the CDR3. Germline CDR1 is LNHDA and CDR2 is SQIVND (reference sequence). V lost 7 bases, J lost 9 bases, and 22 bases lay in between. The CDR3 protein is CASNVLAGAWGEQFF. The CDR3, as DNA: TGTGCCAGTAATGTACTGGCGGGGGCCTGGGGTGAGCAGTTCTTC.

V is TRBV28 and J is TRBJ1-5; 11 bases agree with TRBD1. CDR3 length equals 17 residues. V dropped 6 bases and J dropped 7; count of bases not matched to a gene: 14. Per the germline V gene, CDR1 is MDHEN and CDR2 is SYDVKM. The CDR3 region has the DNA TGTGCCAGCAGCCGTCTCGGGACAGGGGGAGGGATGCAGCCCCAGCATTTT. The encoded protein is CASSRLGTGGGMQPQHF.

J is TRBJ2-1 and V is TRBV7-9; TRBD1 agrees at 8 bases. Germline CDR1 SEHNR, CDR2 FQNEAQ (reference sequence). J gave up 1 base and V 5 bases, and 4 bases lay outside the gene matches. The CDR3 is 15 amino acids. DNA of the CDR3: TGTGCCAGCAGCCTGACAGGGGCATCCTACAATGAGCAGTTCTTC. Its protein is CASSLTGASYNEQFF.

Comments on this clone: Other DNA sequences in this sample translate to the same CDR3. The chain recombines TRBV29-1 with TRBJ1-1, with D perhaps TRBD1 (6 bases). This CDR3 has 11 amino acids. The V end lost 6 bases, the J end lost 3 bases, and 8 bases lay between the germline ends. Germline V gives CDR1 SQVTM, CDR2 ANQGSEA. Here the CDR3 DNA reads TGCAGCGTAGGGGGTGACACTGAAGCTTTCTTT. Translation gives CSVGGDTEAFF.

This clone has only a few counts. V usage is TRBV15 and J usage is TRBJ2-7, with 8 bases fitting TRBD1. After removal of 2 bases from V and 11 bases from J, the junction contained 8 bases not matched to a gene. The germline V gene has CDR1 LNHNV and CDR2 YYDKDF (reference sequence). The CDR3 runs 13 residues. CDR3 bases: TGTGCCACCAGCAGATGGGGACAGGAGGAAAAGTACTTC. Its translation is CATSRWGQEEKYF.

The chain has TRBV7-6 and TRBJ2-7; D not resolved. Trimming took off 1 base at V and 3 bases at J, with 10 bases between the two ends. This CDR3 comprises 14 residues. Germline CDR1 is SGHVS and CDR2 is FNYEAQ. CDR3 protein: CASSLGPTYYEQYF. The CDR3, as DNA: TGTGCCAGCAGCTTAGGCCCCACCTACTACGAGCAGTACTTC.

V usage is TRBV7-6 and J usage is TRBJ2-7, with D uncertain. Trimming took 6 bases from V and 6 from J, leaving 12 bases between them. This CDR3 region has 12 residues. Per germline, CDR1 SGHVS and CDR2 FNYEAQ. CDR3 sequence: CASSTRAREQYF. CDR3 in DNA: TGTGCCAGCAGTACCCGAGCACGCGAGCAGTACTTC.

V usage is TRBV7-2 and J usage is TRBJ1-1; maybe TRBD1 (6 bases). The CDR3 is made up of 15 amino acids. Trimming cost V 5 bases and J 0 bases, with 13 bases left between them. Looked up from germline, CDR1 is SGHTA and CDR2 is FQGNSA. This CDR3 is CASSPQGGLNTEAFF. The CDR3 DNA reads TGTGCCAGCAGCCCACAAGGGGGTCTGAACACTGAAGCTTTCTTT.

The chain carries TRBV28 and TRBJ1-4; the D gene is possibly TRBD1 (5 bases). Germline V gene lookup returns CDR1 MDHEN and CDR2 SYDVKM. Trimming cost V 4 bases and J 8 bases, with 14 bases left between them. This CDR3 has 14 residues. The CDR3 here is CASSSWGDGEKLFF. The DNA for the CDR3 is TGTGCCAGCAGTTCTTGGGGGGATGGCGAAAAACTGTTTTTT. Complete variable domain (other parts from reference TRBV28 and TRBJ1-4): DVKVTQSSRYLVKRTGEKVFLECVQDMDHENMFWYRQDPGLGLRLIYFSYDVKMKEKGDIPEGYSVSREKKERFSLILESASTNQTSMYLCASSSWGDGEKLFFGSGTQLSVL.

The chain joins TRBV5-1 to TRBJ2-5, with TRBD1 identical over 7 bases. The trim removed 5 bases at V and 5 bases at J, leaving 3 bases unmatched. This CDR3 is built from 12 residues. CDR1 SGHRS and CDR2 YFSETQ come from the germline V gene. CDR3 sequence reads: CASRPTGETQYF. CDR3 nucleotide sequence: TGCGCCAGCAGGCCGACAGGGGAGACCCAGTACTTC.

V gene TRBV10-2 combines with J gene TRBJ1-1; 7 nucleotides align to TRBD1. The V gene end was trimmed by 7 bases and the J gene end by 5 bases; junction bases not matched to a gene: 7. Germline CDR1 reads WSHSY; CDR2 reads SAAADI. CDR3 size: 13 residues. The CDR3 protein is CASTDRVGTEAFF. The CDR3 bases are TGCGCCAGCACTGACAGGGTCGGGACTGAAGCTTTCTTT.

This sequence joins TRBV21-1 and TRBJ1-4; the table's D call TRBD1 went unverified against the DNA. TRBV21-1 is a pseudogene. This CDR3 contains 9 residues. The CDR3 loop is CASSVGQVF. The CDR3 coding sequence is TGTGCCAGCAGCGTGGGACAGGTTTTT.